In its sample, the clone carrying this T cell receptor (beta chain) was seen a few times. The authors ran a second PCR of roughly 6 to 12 cycles using a sample-barcoded 5' primer and a J-beta primer mix. TCRdb processed the 5' RACE reads anew with MiXCR; each CDR3 protein has one entry. The sample contains more than 650,000 distinct CDR3 sequences, approximately 21% of which appear only once. The data derive from a study of blood T cells in healthy people across ages. About the study: Template switching captured about one barcoded beta molecule per two T cells.

Material: blood. The sequence derives from a man aged 65 to 85 in good health.

CDR3 nucleotide sequence: TGTGCCAGCAGCAAAACAGGGGAAGAGACCCAGTACTTC. This sequence encodes CASSKTGEETQYF. The genes are TRBV21-1 and TRBJ2-5; the table gives TRBD1 as D, unverified against the DNA. TRBV21-1 is annotated as a pseudogene. CDR3 length equals 13 residues.